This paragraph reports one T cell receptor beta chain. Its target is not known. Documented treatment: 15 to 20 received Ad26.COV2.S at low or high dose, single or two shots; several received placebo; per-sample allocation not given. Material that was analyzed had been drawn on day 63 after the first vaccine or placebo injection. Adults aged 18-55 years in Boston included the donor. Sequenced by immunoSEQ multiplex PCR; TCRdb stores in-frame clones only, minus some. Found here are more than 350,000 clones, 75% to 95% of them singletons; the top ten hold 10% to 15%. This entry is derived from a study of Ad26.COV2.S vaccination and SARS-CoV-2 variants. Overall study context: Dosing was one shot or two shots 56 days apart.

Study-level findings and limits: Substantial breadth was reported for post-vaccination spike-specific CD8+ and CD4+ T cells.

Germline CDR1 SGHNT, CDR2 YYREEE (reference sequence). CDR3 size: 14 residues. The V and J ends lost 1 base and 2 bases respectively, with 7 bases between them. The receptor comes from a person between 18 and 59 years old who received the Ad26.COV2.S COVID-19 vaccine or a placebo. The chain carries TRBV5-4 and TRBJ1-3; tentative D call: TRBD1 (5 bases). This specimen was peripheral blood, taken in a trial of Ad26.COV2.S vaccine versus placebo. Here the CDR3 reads CASSLWDAGNTIYF. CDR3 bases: TGTGCCAGCAGCTTGTGGGACGCTGGAAACACCATATATTTT.